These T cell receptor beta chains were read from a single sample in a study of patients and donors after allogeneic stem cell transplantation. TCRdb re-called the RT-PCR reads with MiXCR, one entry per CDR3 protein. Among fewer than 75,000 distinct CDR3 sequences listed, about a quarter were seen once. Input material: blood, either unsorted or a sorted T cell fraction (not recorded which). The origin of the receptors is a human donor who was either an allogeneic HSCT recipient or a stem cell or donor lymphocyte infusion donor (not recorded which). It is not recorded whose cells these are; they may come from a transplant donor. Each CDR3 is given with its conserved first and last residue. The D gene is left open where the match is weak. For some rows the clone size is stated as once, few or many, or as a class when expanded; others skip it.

CASSPLAGGYNEQFF TGTGCCAGCAGCCCCCTAGCGGGGGGGTACAATGAGCAGTTCTTC TRBJ2-1 few TRBD2 TRBV5-5
CSASPSGLSYEQYF TGCAGTGCAAGTCCTTCAGGACTGAGCTACGAGCAGTACTTC TRBJ2-7 NA NA TRBV20-1
CASSVEVGFYGYTF TGTGCCAGCAGCGTAGAAGTCGGATTCTATGGCTACACCTTC TRBJ1-2 NA NA TRBV9
CASSLYWTGGMDTGELFF TGCGCCAGCAGCCTTTATTGGACAGGGGGGATGGACACCGGGGAGCTGTTTTTT TRBJ2-2 NA TRBD1 TRBV4-1
CASSRPYSPLHF TGCGCCAGCAGCCGGCCGTATTCACCCCTCCACTTT TRBJ1-6 few NA TRBV5-1
CSVHPVGLKGETQYF TGCAGCGTCCACCCCGTGGGATTAAAGGGGGAGACCCAGTACTTC TRBJ2-5 NA NA TRBV29-1
CSPRPLLGGTGELFF TGCAGCCCGCGGCCCTTACTCGGGGGCACCGGGGAGCTGTTTTTT TRBJ2-2 NA NA TRBV20-1
CASSLGDRGTDLSSYNSPLHF TGTGCCAGCAGCTTAGGGGACAGGGGAACCGACCTCAGCTCCTATAATTCACCCCTCCACTTT TRBJ1-6 NA TRBD1 TRBV7-9
CASSGTPDREDYGYTF TGTGCCAGCAGCGGGACCCCGGACAGGGAGGACTATGGCTACACCTTC TRBJ1-2 NA NA TRBV21-1
CASSQGSPVETQYF TGCGCCAGCAGCCAAGGAAGTCCAGTTGAGACCCAGTACTTC TRBJ2-5 NA NA TRBV4-1
CASSLVIGLTGELFF TGCGCCAGCAGCTTGGTGATAGGGCTCACCGGGGAGCTGTTTTTT TRBJ2-2 few NA TRBV5-1
CASNPSGPSYNEQFF TGCGCCAGCAATCCTAGCGGGCCCTCCTACAATGAGCAGTTCTTC TRBJ2-1 NA TRBD2 TRBV5-1
CASSLGAQYQPQHF TGTGCCAGCAGTTTAGGGGCCCAATATCAGCCCCAGCATTTT TRBJ1-5 many NA TRBV12-3/TRBV12-4
CASPPTRGRSPYEQYF TGTGCCAGCCCTCCAACACGAGGGCGTTCCCCCTACGAGCAGTACTTC TRBJ2-7 few NA TRBV6-8
CSASHNRVEKLFF TGCAGTGCTAGTCACAACAGGGTTGAAAAACTGTTTTTT TRBJ1-4 NA NA TRBV20-1
CASSYSPGSGEQYF TGTGCCAGCAGTTACTCGCCAGGGTCTGGCGAGCAGTACTTC TRBJ2-7 NA NA TRBV6-5
CASTRDGRIHFNYGYTF TGTGCCAGCACCCGTGACGGCCGGATACACTTTAACTATGGCTACACCTTC TRBJ1-2 few NA TRBV9
CASSRGGVNTEAFF TGTGCCAGCAGCCGGGGAGGGGTGAACACTGAAGCTTTCTTT TRBJ1-1 few NA TRBV12-3/TRBV12-4
CASSEEIQWGQGYEQYF TGTGCCAGCAGTGAAGAGATTCAATGGGGACAGGGCTACGAGCAGTACTTC TRBJ2-7 few TRBD1 TRBV25-1
CASSQRHGLAGARQFF TGTGCCAGCAGCCAACGCCATGGACTAGCGGGAGCCAGGCAGTTCTTC TRBJ2-1 NA TRBD2 TRBV3-1
CSVEEGRANTGELFF TGCAGCGTTGAAGAGGGGCGAGCGAACACCGGGGAGCTGTTTTTT TRBJ2-2 few NA TRBV29-1
CSARPRTSGVRYNEQFF TGCAGTGCTAGACCACGGACTAGCGGGGTCCGTTACAATGAGCAGTTCTTC TRBJ2-1 few TRBD2 TRBV20-1
CASSCAEAFGTEAFF TGCGCCAGCAGCTGTGCCGAGGCATTCGGCACTGAAGCTTTCTTT TRBJ1-1 NA NA TRBV5-1
CASSLSGGTEAFF TGTGCCAGCAGTTTATCAGGGGGGACTGAAGCTTTCTTT TRBJ1-1 few TRBD1 TRBV12-3/TRBV12-4
CASSSGTEAFF TGTGCCAGCAGTTCCGGCACTGAAGCTTTCTTT TRBJ1-1 many NA TRBV6-5
CASSTRGRTEAFF TGTGCCAGCAGCACAAGGGGAAGGACTGAAGCTTTCTTT TRBJ1-1 few NA TRBV7-9
CASSHTRDRGYNEQFF TGCGCCAGCAGCCATACCCGGGACAGGGGGTACAATGAGCAGTTCTTC TRBJ2-1 few TRBD1 TRBV4-1
CASSWDNLGTQYF TGTGCCAGCAGTTGGGACAACTTAGGGACCCAGTACTTC TRBJ2-5 NA NA TRBV12-3/TRBV12-4
CSAGGRGNSYEQYF TGCAGTGCTGGCGGGCGGGGCAACTCCTACGAGCAGTACTTC TRBJ2-7 few NA TRBV20-1
CSARDPRGTGAYQETQYF TGCAGTGCTAGAGATCCGAGGGGGACAGGGGCCTACCAAGAGACCCAGTACTTC TRBJ2-5 NA TRBD1 TRBV20-1
CASSFWSQRPEQFF TGCGCCAGCAGCTTTTGGTCCCAACGCCCTGAGCAGTTCTTC TRBJ2-1 few NA TRBV5-1
CASSLDSSKLFF TGCGCCAGCAGCTTGGACAGCTCAAAACTGTTTTTT TRBJ1-4 few NA TRBV5-1
CASIDRGHLNTEAFF TGTGCCAGCATTGACAGGGGGCATTTGAACACTGAAGCTTTCTTT TRBJ1-1 few TRBD1 TRBV27
CASSLDGLYEQYF TGCGCCAGCAGCTTGGATGGCTTGTACGAGCAGTACTTC TRBJ2-7 NA NA TRBV5-1
CASSLGLAGFPDEQYF TGTGCCAGCAGTTTGGGACTAGCGGGGTTCCCAGACGAGCAGTACTTC TRBJ2-7 many TRBD2 TRBV27
CSAGIPNTEAFF TGCAGTGCTGGGATCCCGAACACTGAAGCTTTCTTT TRBJ1-1 NA NA TRBV20-1
CASRDWASGNTIYF TGCGCCAGCCGCGATTGGGCCTCTGGAAACACCATATATTTT TRBJ1-3 many NA TRBV5-1
CASSLSLQETQYF TGTGCCAGCAGCTTAAGCCTCCAAGAGACCCAGTACTTC TRBJ2-5 NA NA TRBV7-3
CASSTGLLQYF TGTGCCAGCAGCACCGGGCTTCTGCAGTACTTC TRBJ2-7 few NA TRBV7-9
CASSRTSWEETQYF TGTGCCAGCAGCCGGACTAGCTGGGAAGAGACCCAGTACTTC TRBJ2-5 NA TRBD2 TRBV12-3/TRBV12-4